This entry lists 18 T cell receptor beta chains sequenced from one sample in a study of T cell responses to AZD1222 COVID-19 vaccine. TCRdb's table, derived via immunoSEQ multiplex PCR, lists solely in-frame clones and lacks some. The data show around 120,000 clones, with approximately 90% seen just once and approximately 3.4% held by the top ten. Specimen: peripheral blood, collected 28 days after the second AZD1222 dose. These TCRs come from an adult who received the AZD1222 COVID-19 vaccine.

This chain connects TRBV7-9 to TRBJ1-3; no reliable D call. Trimming took off 5 bases at V and 2 bases at J, with 7 bases between the two ends. This CDR3 region has 13 residues. Germline assignment: CDR1 SEHNR and CDR2 FQNEAQ (reference sequence). The CDR3 bases are TGTGCCAGCAGCCCTGAAGCTGGAAACACCATATATTTT. Translation: CASSPEAGNTIYF.

This sequence joins TRBV5-5 and TRBJ1-2; the D is unclear. The CDR3 loop spans 13 amino acids. Germline V gene data show CDR1 as SGHKS and CDR2 as YYEKEE (reference sequence). Trimming removed 3 bases from V and 6 bases from J, with 12 bases in between. The CDR3 is CASSSQTFDGYTF. CDR3 in DNA: TGTGCCAGCAGCTCCCAAACGTTCGATGGCTACACCTTC.

The V gene is TRBV7-2, the J gene TRBJ1-2; no definite D call. CDR1 is SGHTA and CDR2 is FQGNSA in the germline V gene. The CDR3 spans 16 residues. Trimming left V 5 bases short and J 1 base short, with 17 bases between. In DNA form, the CDR3 reads TGTGCCAGCAGCGCACCCTGGCGGAGCATTAACTATGGCTACACCTTC. Protein: CASSAPWRSINYGYTF.

The chain recombines TRBV7-7 with TRBJ2-3; tentative D call: TRBD2 (6 bases). Germline CDR1 SSHAT, CDR2 FNYEAQ (reference sequence). This CDR3 region has 16 residues. V dropped 5 bases and J dropped 2 bases, with 17 bases sitting between them. The DNA for the CDR3 is TGTGCCAGCAGCCGGACTAACTCATCCGACACAGATACGCAGTATTTT. Translated, it gives CASSRTNSSDTDTQYF.

The CDR3 spells CASSLSSPAGTSYGYTF. The CDR3 DNA reads TGTGCCAGCAGTTTATCTTCTCCCGCCGGGACTTCCTATGGCTACACCTTC. J is TRBJ1-2 and V is TRBV27; possibly TRBD1 for D (5 bases). There are 17 residues in the CDR3. Germline loops: CDR1 MNHEY, CDR2 SMNVEV (reference sequence). Trimming pared 0 bases from V and 4 bases from J, leaving 18 bases between.

This clone appeared a single time. The chain combines TRBV28 with TRBJ1-1; D gene uncertain. Germline loops: CDR1 MDHEN, CDR2 SYDVKM. The CDR3 consists of 13 residues. V lost 2 bases, J lost 5 bases, and 9 bases lay in between. CDR3 DNA sequence: TGTGCCAGCAGTTTAATGGGGTGGACTGAAGCTTTCTTT. Protein sequence: CASSLMGWTEAFF. Together with reference TRBV28 and TRBJ1-1, the CDR3 gives the full variable domain: DVKVTQSSRYLVKRTGEKVFLECVQDMDHENMFWYRQDPGLGLRLIYFSYDVKMKEKGDIPEGYSVSREKKERFSLILESASTNQTSMYLCASSLMGWTEAFFGQGTRLTVV.

The chain has TRBV5-1 and TRBJ1-6; the D gene is possibly TRBD1 (5 bases). Germline CDR1 reads SGHRS; CDR2 reads YFSETQ. The CDR3 runs to 16 residues. The V gene lost 5 bases and the J gene lost 5 bases, with 17 bases spanning the gap. As DNA, the CDR3 is TGCGCCAGCAGTCCCCTTCTCAGGGTAGATAATTCACCCCTCCACTTT. Its translation is CASSPLLRVDNSPLHF.

The rearrangement links TRBV30 to TRBJ1-5; 8 nucleotides line up with TRBD1. Germline V gene lookup returns CDR1 GTSNPN and CDR2 SVGIG (reference sequence). The CDR3 extends over 12 amino acids. V shed 7 bases, J shed 5 bases, and the junction held 4 bases outside the gene matches. The CDR3 DNA sequence: TGTGCCTTCGGACAGGGCTATCAGCCCCAGCATTTT. Its protein is CAFGQGYQPQHF.

V is TRBV5-1 and J is TRBJ2-2; a weak D match, TRBD1 (5 bases). Germline V CDR1 and CDR2: SGHRS, YFSETQ. V dropped 6 bases and J dropped 1 base, with 16 bases sitting between them. The CDR3 has 16 amino acids. The CDR3 protein is CASTGLGRGNTGELFF. CDR3 DNA: TGCGCCAGCACAGGCCTGGGGCGTGGGAACACCGGGGAGCTGTTTTTT.

The rearrangement links TRBV5-5 to TRBJ2-7; 11 bases are a match to TRBD2. V dropped 3 bases and J dropped 2; count of bases not matched to a gene: 4. Germline CDR1 reads SGHKS; CDR2 reads YYEKEE (reference sequence). The CDR3 spans 15 residues. The CDR3 region has the DNA TGTGCCAGCAGCTCGACTAGCGGGACTCCCTACGAGCAGTACTTC. Amino acids: CASSSTSGTPYEQYF.

In DNA form, the CDR3 reads TGTGCCAGCAGCTGGGGGACAGCTATGAACACTGAAGCTTTCTTT. Its translation: CASSWGTAMNTEAFF. The chain employs TRBV5-6 and TRBJ1-1, with 7 bases identical to TRBD1. The CDR3 consists of 15 residues. V dropped 3 bases and J dropped 0; count of bases not matched to a gene: 5. Germline loops: CDR1 SGHDT, CDR2 YYEEEE.

With regard to this clone: An end of the junction differs from the germline gene, which may be a read error. The V and J genes are TRBV29-1 and TRBJ1-2; D not resolved. The germline V gene encodes CDR1 SQVTM and CDR2 ANQGSEA. CDR3 length: 8 residues. The CDR3 region has the DNA TGCAGCGTTGAAGACCCCCTCTTC. Translated, it gives CSVEDPLF.

A single count supports this clone. Written as DNA, the CDR3 is TGTGCCAGCAGCTTAGGGGCTAGCGGGGCCCAAGAGACCCAGTACTTC. Translation gives CASSLGASGAQETQYF. The rearrangement links TRBV7-8 to TRBJ2-5; 9 nucleotides align to TRBD2. This CDR3 has 16 amino acids. V was pared by 1 base and J by 1 base, with 4 bases of the junction left unmatched. CDR1 SGHVS and CDR2 FQNEAQ come from the germline V gene.

This chain joins TRBV5-4 and TRBJ2-2; no clear D. This CDR3 has 16 residues. Germline V lookup: CDR1 SGHNT, CDR2 YYREEE (reference sequence). V lost 4 bases to trimming and J lost 0 bases, with 13 bases between them. In DNA form, the CDR3 reads TGTGCCAGCAGCCCCCGTTCCGTAACGAACACCGGGGAGCTGTTTTTT. This translates into CASSPRSVTNTGELFF.

The chain employs TRBV19 and TRBJ2-1, with D possibly being TRBD1 or TRBD2 (5 bases each). The CDR3 has 15 amino acids. CDR1 and CDR2 from the germline V gene are LNHDA and SQIVND (reference sequence). V lost 5 bases and J 7 bases, leaving 18 bases between the germline ends. The CDR3 sequence: CASSLWDGERNEQFF. CDR3 DNA: TGTGCCAGTAGTTTATGGGACGGGGAGAGGAATGAGCAGTTCTTC.

The V gene is TRBV13, the J gene TRBJ1-1; D perhaps matches TRBD1 (6 bases). The germline V and J ends were trimmed by 2 bases and 0 bases, with 10 bases remaining between them. This CDR3 has 15 amino acids. The germline V gene has CDR1 PRHDT and CDR2 FYEKMQ (reference sequence). CDR3 sequence reads: CASSLMTGLNTEAFF. DNA of the CDR3: TGTGCCAGCAGCTTAATGACAGGACTGAACACTGAAGCTTTCTTT.

The gene calls are TRBV10-3 and TRBJ1-5, with TRBD1 as a possible D gene (6 bases). The CDR3 runs 14 residues. V lost 3 bases and J 4 bases, leaving 10 bases between the germline ends. In germline, CDR1 is ENHRY, CDR2 SYGVKD. The CDR3 sequence: CAISENRDNQPQHF. Here the CDR3 DNA reads TGTGCCATCAGTGAAAACAGGGATAATCAGCCCCAGCATTTT.

The chain recombines TRBV6-4 with TRBJ2-3; 13 nucleotides match TRBD2. Losses at the gene ends were 0 bases for V and 8 bases for J; bases not matched to a gene: 8. CDR1 MRHNA and CDR2 SNTAGT come from the germline V gene. The CDR3 length is 17 residues. The CDR3 sequence is CASSDSTSGGPRATQYF. For the CDR3, the DNA is TGTGCCAGCAGTGACTCGACTAGCGGGGGGCCACGAGCTACGCAGTATTTT.